This T cell receptor (beta chain) was documented in a study of blood T cells in healthy people across ages (dated by TCRdb to the mid-2010s). About the full investigation: In model experiments, template switching captured roughly one uniquely barcoded TCR beta cDNA molecule for every two T cells. To track age-related changes in TCR beta repertoire diversity, the study relied on deep sequencing normalized with unique cDNA molecular identifiers. The donors were split into four age groups: young (average around 17 years), middle-aged (39), aged (approximately 59) and long-lived (approximately 89). To avoid experimental bias, donors of different ages were distributed randomly across sequencing lanes. The study analyzed two additional independent replicas of 1 million unique cDNA reads from the same blood draw for two donors, one aged 18 to 30 and one aged 80 or older.

This clonotype came up a few times. Its target antigen remains unknown. It has no much larger one-base neighbor in the sample; base qualities were not kept. Results the study describes overall, beyond this receptor: The CMV infection status of donors was not known, potentially confounding age-related changes in expanded clonotypes. Compared with the aged group, more naive CD4+ T cells, fewer expanded clones and increased TCR diversity were shown by the long-lived group, suggesting age selection. Because profiling used bulk unsorted PBMCs, naive and antigen-experienced compartments could not be compared conclusively. Estimates of total diversity based on one million sequenced T cells were considered lower bounds and underestimates. A strong correlation was found between observed TCR beta diversity and the percentage of naive T cells measured by flow cytometry. As age increased, observed TCR beta diversity per million T cells dropped in a roughly linear way, and a significant reduction was already evident by age roughly 40.

Receptor amplification or capture employed 5' RACE. TCRdb records Illumina HiSeq 2500 as the sequencer. A second about 7 to 12 cycle PCR used a sample-barcoded 5' primer and a J-beta primer mix. A unique molecular identifier was introduced onto each TCR beta cDNA molecule by a template-switch 5' adaptor carrying 12 random nucleotides. At least 2.5 million CDR3-containing paired-end reads were obtained from each sample. First-strand cDNA was synthesized from all RNA with the Mint cDNA synthesis kit, primed by a TRBC-specific oligonucleotide. All cDNA was treated with uracil-DNA glycosylase and then went through a first 18-cycle PCR with the universal primers M1SS and BC2_uni_R. In the authors' own workflow: Each sample was normalized by randomly selecting 1 million high-quality reads, each carrying a distinct molecular identifier. Reads sharing molecular identifiers were discarded rather than binned into consensus sequences. MiTCR, set to a Q25 quality threshold and the strictest error-elimination algorithm, was used for CDR3 identification, clonotype clustering and error correction. A nonparametric unseen species model with Euler transformation was used to estimate lower-bound total TCR beta diversity. TCRdb trimmed the raw reads at Q25, called clones with MiXCR and kept productive beta chains. Duplicate CDR3 protein sequences are folded into a single record with the most common DNA and genes. The V and J calls follow TCRdb's processing rather than the paper's. Present in this sample are 870,000 or so distinct CDR3 sequences, 29% of which were seen just once. Roughly 17% of the sample goes to the ten largest clones.

The CDR3 starts with the cysteine, ends with the phenylalanine, and has 14 residues. Solely the CDR3 DNA is kept, with 42 bases framed from the first base. The germline V gene encodes CDR1 DFQATT and CDR2 SNEGSKA (reference sequence). V loses 1 base, J loses 7 bases, and the germline ends lie 17 bases apart. Donors were around 37 systemically healthy Caucasian individuals from Russia aged roughly 6 to 95 years. Ten milliliters of peripheral blood were drawn from each donor into EDTA-treated Vacutainer tubes. Ficoll-Paque density-gradient centrifugation was used to isolate PBMCs, with at least 6.5 million per sample. Total RNA, at least 5 micrograms per sample, was extracted from PBMCs with Trizol reagent. Naive CD45RAhigh/CD27high T cell percentages were measured by flow cytometry on a PBMC aliquot from every donor.

The V and J genes are TRBV20-1 and TRBJ2-7, and TRBD1 may be the D gene, going by 6 matching bases. The sequence derives from an elderly woman in good health. Sequencing was performed on blood. The CDR3 has the sequence CSARALDRPNEQYF. The sequenced DNA: TGCAGTGCTAGAGCCTTAGACAGGCCCAATGAGCAGTACTTC.